This passage covers 3 T cell receptor beta chains from one sample sequenced in a study of blood T cell repertoires in COVID-19. The data were produced by immunoSEQ multiplex PCR, yet TCRdb's version contains in-frame clones alone and is incomplete. The data show roughly 110,000 clones, roughly 80% seen once. The specimen was peripheral blood. These receptors were collected from a woman in her sixties with acute or convalescent COVID-19.

The chain uses TRBV7-2 and TRBJ1-2; D gene ambiguous. The CDR3 consists of 14 residues. Germline CDR1 is SGHTA and CDR2 is FQGNSA. Trimming shortened V by 2 bases and J by 7 bases, and 14 bases separated the two germline ends. The CDR3 DNA reads TGTGCCAGCAGCTTAAACGGACTCAATTTTGGCTACACCTTC. This sequence encodes CASSLNGLNFGYTF.

The chain uses TRBV6-1 and TRBJ1-3, with D possibly matching TRBD1 (6 bases). Trimming took off 2 bases at V and 2 bases at J, with 10 bases between the two ends. Germline CDR1 MNHNS, CDR2 SASEGT. The CDR3 is 15 amino acids. CDR3 region: CASSELSGAGNTIYF. The CDR3 DNA follows: TGTGCCAGCAGTGAACTATCAGGGGCTGGAAACACCATATATTTT.

The rearrangement joins TRBV30 to TRBJ2-1; 10 bases align to TRBD2. Germline CDR1 and CDR2: GTSNPN and SVGIG (reference sequence). Germline trimming cut 1 base from V and 14 bases from J; bases unmatched to any gene: 2. CDR3 length: 11 residues. CDR3 sequence reads: CAWSGSGRKFF. In DNA, the CDR3 is TGTGCCTGGAGTGGTAGCGGGAGGAAGTTCTTC.